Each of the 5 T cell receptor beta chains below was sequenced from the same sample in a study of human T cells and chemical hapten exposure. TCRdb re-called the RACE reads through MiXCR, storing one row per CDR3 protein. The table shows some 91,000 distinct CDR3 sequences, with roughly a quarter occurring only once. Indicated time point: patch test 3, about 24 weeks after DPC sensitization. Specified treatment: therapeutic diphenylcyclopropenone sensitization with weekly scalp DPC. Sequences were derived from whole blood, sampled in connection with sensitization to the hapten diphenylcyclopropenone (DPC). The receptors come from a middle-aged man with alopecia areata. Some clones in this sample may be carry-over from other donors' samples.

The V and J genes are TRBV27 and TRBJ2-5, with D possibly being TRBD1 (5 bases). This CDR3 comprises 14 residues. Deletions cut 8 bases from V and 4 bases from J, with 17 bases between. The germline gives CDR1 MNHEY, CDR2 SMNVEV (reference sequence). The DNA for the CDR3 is TGTGCCAGCTCCTCGGGCAGGGTGGGAGAGACCCAGTACTTC. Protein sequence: CASSSGRVGETQYF.

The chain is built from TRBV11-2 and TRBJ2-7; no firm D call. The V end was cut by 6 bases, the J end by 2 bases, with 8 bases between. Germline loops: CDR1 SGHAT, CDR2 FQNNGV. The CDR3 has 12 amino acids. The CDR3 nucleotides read TGTGCCAGCAGGTACGGACCCTACGAGCAGTACTTC. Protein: CASRYGPYEQYF.

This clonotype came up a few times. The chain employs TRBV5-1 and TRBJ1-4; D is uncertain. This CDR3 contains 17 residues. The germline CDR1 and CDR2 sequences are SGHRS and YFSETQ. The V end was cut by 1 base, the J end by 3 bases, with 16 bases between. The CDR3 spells CASSLNVRGRPNEKLFF. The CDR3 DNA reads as TGCGCCAGCAGCTTGAACGTCCGTGGGCGGCCTAATGAAAAACTGTTTTTT. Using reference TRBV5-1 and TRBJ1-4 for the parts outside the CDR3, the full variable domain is KAGVTQTPRYLIKTRGQQVTLSCSPISGHRSVSWYQQTPGQGLQFLFEYFSETQRNKGNFPGRFSGRQFSNSRSEMNVSTLELGDSALYLCASSLNVRGRPNEKLFFGSGTQLSVL.

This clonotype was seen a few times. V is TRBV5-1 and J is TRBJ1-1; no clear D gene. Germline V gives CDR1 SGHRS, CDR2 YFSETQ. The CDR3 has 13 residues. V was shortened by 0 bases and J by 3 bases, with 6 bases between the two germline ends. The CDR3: CASSLDSYTEAFF. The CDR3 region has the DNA TGCGCCAGCAGCTTGGATTCCTACACTGAAGCTTTCTTT.

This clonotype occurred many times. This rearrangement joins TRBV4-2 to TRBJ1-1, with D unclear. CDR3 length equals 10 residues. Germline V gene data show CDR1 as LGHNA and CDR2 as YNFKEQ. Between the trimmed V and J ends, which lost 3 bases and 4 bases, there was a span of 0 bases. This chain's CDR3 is CASSHTEAFF. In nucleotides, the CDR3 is TGTGCCAGCAGCCACACTGAAGCTTTCTTT.